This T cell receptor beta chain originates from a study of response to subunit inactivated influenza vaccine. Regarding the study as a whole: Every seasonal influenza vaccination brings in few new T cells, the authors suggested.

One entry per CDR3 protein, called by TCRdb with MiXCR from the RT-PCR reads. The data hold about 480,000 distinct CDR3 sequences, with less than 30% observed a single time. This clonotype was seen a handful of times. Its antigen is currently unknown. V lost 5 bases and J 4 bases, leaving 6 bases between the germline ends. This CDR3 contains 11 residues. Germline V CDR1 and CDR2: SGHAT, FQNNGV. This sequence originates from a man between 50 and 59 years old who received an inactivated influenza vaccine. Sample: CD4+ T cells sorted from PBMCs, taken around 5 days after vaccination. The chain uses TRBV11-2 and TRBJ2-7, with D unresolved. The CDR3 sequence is CASSQWYEQYF. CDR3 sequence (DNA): TGTGCCAGCAGCCAGTGGTACGAGCAGTACTTC.